The 14 T cell receptor beta chains presented below share a single source sample, sequenced in a study of T-cell memory formation after mild COVID-19. TCRdb redid the calling of the 5' RACE reads with MiXCR, one entry per CDR3 protein. The table lists approximately 260,000 distinct CDR3 sequences, roughly 17% of them singletons. The sequencing input was PBMCs or a T cell subset sorted from them (not recorded which). Every receptor here comes from a man aged 18 to 35 who had mild COVID-19 (a few samples of this study predate the infection). Cell type and time point are not known.

The chain carries TRBV5-4 and TRBJ2-3; D uncertain. This CDR3 comprises 13 residues. CDR1 and CDR2 from the germline V gene are SGHNT and YYREEE (reference sequence). Trimming stripped 5 bases from V and 11 bases from J, with 18 bases between. CDR3 in amino acids: CASRPISESWQYF. The CDR3 region has the DNA TGTGCCAGCAGGCCCATCTCCGAATCCTGGCAGTATTTT.

There are a few counts of this clonotype. The V gene is TRBV5-1, the J gene TRBJ1-1; 7 bases map to TRBD1. The CDR3 length is 15 residues. The germline gives CDR1 SGHRS, CDR2 YFSETQ. The V segment lost 4 bases and the J segment 4 bases; nucleotides outside the gene matches: 10. The CDR3 is CASSATTGVVTEAFF. The CDR3 bases are TGCGCCAGCAGCGCAACCACAGGGGTGGTCACTGAAGCTTTCTTT.

The CDR3 sequence is CASKADSNQPQHF. The DNA for the CDR3 is TGTGCCAGCAAGGCAGATAGCAATCAGCCCCAGCATTTT. The chain links TRBV6-5 to TRBJ1-5; D is uncertain. Germline V CDR1 and CDR2: MNHEY, SVGAGI. V dropped 7 bases and J dropped 0 bases, with 7 bases sitting between them. CDR3 length equals 13 residues.

The chain couples TRBV7-9 to TRBJ1-1; D is perhaps TRBD1 (5 bases). Germline V gives CDR1 SEHNR, CDR2 FQNEAQ (reference sequence). The CDR3 consists of 12 residues. The V and J ends lost 8 bases and 8 bases respectively, with 15 bases between them. CDR3 loop: CASSGGATEAFF. The CDR3 nucleotides read TGTGCCAGCTCCGGGGGAGCGACCGAAGCTTTCTTT.

A few counts support this clonotype. Written as DNA, the CDR3 is TGCAGCGTACCCGGGACAGGGAGGGAGCAGTACTTC. This codes for CSVPGTGREQYF. This chain joins TRBV29-1 and TRBJ2-7; 9 bases match TRBD1. The germline V gene has CDR1 SQVTM and CDR2 ANQGSEA. The CDR3 has 12 residues. V lost 6 bases and J lost 7; bases outside the gene matches: 7.

This chain connects TRBV7-3 to TRBJ2-2; TRBD1 is a possible D gene (5 bases). This CDR3 spans 14 amino acids. In germline, CDR1 is SGHTA, CDR2 FQGTGA. The V and J ends lost 2 bases and 6 bases respectively, with 10 bases between them. The CDR3 nucleotides read TGTGCCAGCAGCTTACCAGGGTGGGCCGGGGAGCTGTTTTTT. It translates to CASSLPGWAGELFF.

This clonotype was detected only a few times. The chain is built from TRBV7-3 and TRBJ2-3; D gene unclear. Deletions cut 5 bases from V and 2 bases from J, with 14 bases between. The CDR3 spans 15 residues. Germline loops: CDR1 SGHTA, CDR2 FQGTGA. DNA of the CDR3: TGTGCCAGCAGCCCCAGTGCGGCTTTCACAGATACGCAGTATTTT. As protein: CASSPSAAFTDTQYF. Filled out from reference TRBV7-3 and TRBJ2-3, the complete variable domain reads GAGVSQTPSNKVTEKGKYVELRCDPISGHTALYWYRQSLGQGPEFLIYFQGTGAADDSGLPNDRFFAVRPEGSVSTLKIQRTERGDSAVYLCASSPSAAFTDTQYFGPGTRLTVL.

This clonotype was observed many times. V and J are TRBV7-2 and TRBJ2-5; 11 bases match TRBD1. Trimming took 3 bases from V and 5 from J; bases not matched to a gene: 2. CDR1 and CDR2 (germline): SGHTA, FQGNSA. The CDR3 extends over 14 amino acids. CDR3 amino acids: CASSLDRGRETQYF. The CDR3 DNA reads TGTGCCAGCAGCTTGGACAGGGGGCGGGAGACCCAGTACTTC.

J is TRBJ2-1 and V is TRBV5-4; D remains ambiguous. Per germline, CDR1 SGHNT and CDR2 YYREEE (reference sequence). The ends were cut back, 0 bases at V and 8 bases at J, with 9 bases in the middle. This CDR3 spans 13 amino acids. CDR3: CASSLGDRHEQFF. The CDR3 DNA reads TGTGCCAGCAGCTTGGGGGATCGACATGAGCAGTTCTTC.

The rearrangement joins TRBV4-3 to TRBJ2-1; 9 nucleotides agree with TRBD2. The V gene end was trimmed by 3 bases and the J gene end by 4 bases; junction bases not matched to a gene: 4. Germline CDR1 reads LGHNA; CDR2 reads YSLEER. CDR3 length: 15 residues. The CDR3 loop reads CASSQGGGAYNEQFF. CDR3 nucleotides: TGCGCCAGCAGCCAGGGCGGGGGGGCTTACAATGAGCAGTTCTTC.

As regards this clonotype: Since a much larger clone is just one base distant, this may be a read error. This chain uses TRBV5-1 with TRBJ2-7; 7 bases line up with TRBD1. V shed 4 bases and J 0 bases; nucleotides not matched to a gene: 7. The CDR3 runs 15 residues. Germline CDR1 reads SGHRS; CDR2 reads YFSETQ. Written as DNA, the CDR3 is TGCGCCAGCAGCCGGACAGGATCCCCCTCCTACGAGCAGTACTTC. Protein product: CASSRTGSPSYEQYF.

This clonotype came up many times. V gene TRBV2 combines with J gene TRBJ1-1; 7 bases are shared with TRBD1. Germline V CDR1 and CDR2: SNHLY, FYNNEI. The CDR3 loop spans 14 amino acids. The J segment lost 11 bases and the V segment lost 7 bases, leaving 16 bases of the junction unmatched. In DNA, the CDR3 is TGTGCCAGCAAATTACAGGGGCCGCCCGCGGGGGCTTTCTTT. Translation gives CASKLQGPPAGAFF. The whole variable domain, filled in from reference TRBV2 and TRBJ1-1, reads EPEVTQTPSHQVTQMGQEVILRCVPISNHLYFYWYRQILGQKVEFLVSFYNNEISEKSEIFDDQFSVERPDGSNFTLKIRSTKLEDSAMYFCASKLQGPPAGAFFGQGTRLTVV.

The gene calls are TRBV19 and TRBJ1-2; D is possibly TRBD1 (5 bases). V lost 6 bases and J 4 bases, leaving 15 bases between the germline ends. This CDR3 has 14 amino acids. Germline V gives CDR1 LNHDA, CDR2 SQIVND (reference sequence). The CDR3 DNA is TGTGCCAGTAGCCCGATGGGGCCTACCTATGGCTACACCTTC. It codes for CASSPMGPTYGYTF.

This clonotype was observed a few times. CDR3 region: CASSYSRTGVKGYTF. The CDR3 DNA reads TGTGCCAGCAGTTACTCCCGGACAGGGGTTAAAGGCTACACCTTC. The chain joins TRBV6-5 to TRBJ1-2; 9 bases line up with TRBD1. The CDR3 runs to 15 residues. V trimming: 0 bases; J trimming: 8 bases; junction bases outside the gene matches: 7. Germline loops: CDR1 MNHEY, CDR2 SVGAGI.